One sample yielded the 31 T cell receptor beta chains listed below, sequenced in a study of T cell changes during pregnancy in multiple sclerosis (dated by TCRdb to about 2019). Receptor libraries were prepared by the immunoSEQ multiplex PCR assay. The table was pulled from immuneACCESS by TCRdb, which kept in-frame rearrangements only. Such tables lose some clones; where checked, under half of the loss comes from unresolved V genes, and the rest has no known cause. This sample has around 56,000 clones in its table, and roughly 90% of those were observed once. Around 3% of the sample rests with the top ten. The material sequenced was peripheral blood, taken in the third trimester of pregnancy. The receptors were sampled from a female donor in good health, enrolled as a control in a pregnancy study.

The chain joins TRBV7-2 to TRBJ1-2; 7 positions match TRBD1. There are 18 residues in the CDR3. The germline V gene has CDR1 SGHTA and CDR2 FQGNSA. The J segment lost 8 bases and the V segment lost 5 bases, leaving 23 bases of the junction unmatched. CDR3 coding DNA: TGTGCCAGCAGCATTTTCCTGAGACCGGGACAGCACCGGGAAGGCTACACCTTC. Its protein is CASSIFLRPGQHREGYTF.

The chain links TRBV11-2 to TRBJ2-2; TRBD2 aligns across 8 bases. This CDR3 is built from 16 residues. Germline values: CDR1 SGHAT, CDR2 FQNNGV. After removal of 3 bases from V and 2 bases from J, the junction contained 5 bases not matched to a gene. The CDR3 nucleotides are TGTGCCAGCAGCTTCCCCCGGGGGGGAAACACCGGGGAGCTGTTTTTT. Translating it yields CASSFPRGGNTGELFF.

V usage is TRBV5-4 and J usage is TRBJ1-2; possible D gene TRBD1, 6 bases. This CDR3 is built from 16 residues. The V gene's germline CDR1 is SGHNT and CDR2 YYREEE (reference sequence). V lost 0 bases, J lost 0 bases, and 12 bases lay in between. For the CDR3, the DNA is TGTGCCAGCAGCTTGGGACAGGAGTGGACTAACTATGGCTACACCTTC. It yields the protein CASSLGQEWTNYGYTF. Complete variable domain (other parts from reference TRBV5-4 and TRBJ1-2): ETGVTQSPTHLIKTRGQQVTLRCSSQSGHNTVSWYQQALGQGPQFIFQYYREEENGRGNFPPRFSGLQFPNYSSELNVNALELDDSALYLCASSLGQEWTNYGYTFGSGTRLTVV.

The chain employs TRBV28 and TRBJ1-1; no firm D call. Trimming pared 5 bases from V and 5 bases from J, leaving 24 bases between. There are 17 residues in the CDR3. Germline CDR1 and CDR2: MDHEN and SYDVKM. The CDR3 DNA is TGTGCCAGCAGTACGGACCTGGACTCTTTCCAACGGACTGAAGCTTTCTTT. As protein: CASSTDLDSFQRTEAFF.

The rearrangement links TRBV19 to TRBJ1-6; 7 bases line up with TRBD1. The CDR3 is 14 residues long. With V trimmed by 4 bases and J by 7 bases, 4 bases remained unmatched. Germline lookup yields CDR1 LNHDA and CDR2 SQIVND (reference sequence). CDR3: CASSSGQANSPLHF. DNA for the CDR3: TGTGCCAGTAGTAGCGGACAGGCGAATTCACCCCTCCACTTT.

V gene TRBV6-5 combines with J gene TRBJ2-7, with TRBD1 identical over 9 bases. The CDR3 sequence is 14 residues long. V dropped 4 bases and J dropped 5; count of bases not matched to a gene: 6. Per germline, CDR1 MNHEY and CDR2 SVGAGI. This CDR3 is CASSLHRGLNEQYF. In nucleotides, the CDR3 is TGTGCCAGCAGTTTACACAGGGGGCTGAACGAGCAGTACTTC.

The chain uses TRBV2 and TRBJ2-7, with TRBD2 matching 12 bases. From germline, CDR1 is SNHLY and CDR2 FYNNEI. Losses at the gene ends were 2 bases for V and 2 bases for J; bases not matched to a gene: 7. This CDR3 has 17 residues. CDR3 sequence (DNA): TGTGCCAGCAGTGAATATCCTAGCGGGAGGGTACCCTACGAGCAGTACTTC. This sequence encodes CASSEYPSGRVPYEQYF.

The chain recombines TRBV19 with TRBJ1-5, with TRBD1 matching 8 bases. Unmatched junction bases numbered 14, after V lost 6 bases and J lost 7 bases. This CDR3 has 16 residues. CDR1 is LNHDA, CDR2 SQIVND, per germline (reference sequence). CDR3 sequence: CASSHPRTGLEQPQHF. Here the CDR3 DNA reads TGTGCCAGTAGCCATCCCCGGACAGGGCTCGAACAGCCCCAGCATTTT.

As for this clone: The same CDR3 arises from other DNA sequences in this sample as well. V is TRBV5-1 and J is TRBJ1-2, with D possibly TRBD1 on 6 matching bases. Germline CDR1 is SGHRS and CDR2 is YFSETQ. With 5 bases removed from V and 3 bases from J, the gap between germline ends came to 11 bases. CDR3 length: 13 residues. CDR3 DNA: TGCGCCAGCAGTGGAGCAGGGGACTATGGCTACACCTTC. Translation gives CASSGAGDYGYTF.

This chain uses TRBV9 with TRBJ2-3, with TRBD2 identical over 9 bases. The CDR3 has 17 amino acids. J lost 0 bases, V lost 2 bases, and 7 bases had no gene match. CDR1 and CDR2 from the germline V gene are SGDLS and YYNGEE. Written as DNA, the CDR3 is TGTGCCAGCAGCGTCGGCGGGCTAGCGGGAAGCACAGATACGCAGTATTTT. Encoded protein: CASSVGGLAGSTDTQYF.

The chain recombines TRBV27 with TRBJ2-5; a possible D gene is TRBD2 (6 bases). The germline V and J ends were trimmed by 0 bases and 3 bases, with 8 bases remaining between them. Germline-derived CDR1 and CDR2 are MNHEY and SMNVEV (reference sequence). The CDR3 totals 14 residues. CDR3 region: CASSLSRGKETQYF. CDR3 bases: TGTGCCAGCAGTTTATCGCGGGGAAAAGAGACCCAGTACTTC.

The gene calls are TRBV11-1 and TRBJ2-1; TRBD1 matches at 9 bases. CDR1 and CDR2 from the germline V gene are SGHAT and FQDESV (reference sequence). CDR3 length: 15 residues. V trimming: 1 base; J trimming: 7 bases; junction bases outside the gene matches: 5. The CDR3 nucleotides read TGTGCCAGCAGCTTAGGAGTGGGACAGGGAAATGAGCAGTTCTTC. Its protein product is CASSLGVGQGNEQFF.

This chain connects TRBV10-3 to TRBJ2-7; perhaps TRBD1 as D (5 bases). Trimming removed 7 bases at V and 0 bases at J, with 13 bases between. The CDR3 is 14 residues long. CDR1 is ENHRY and CDR2 is SYGVKD in the germline V gene. The CDR3, as DNA: TGTGCCATCAACTCCCCCGACAGCTCCTACGAGCAGTACTTC. Protein product: CAINSPDSSYEQYF.

In this sample, this clone turned up a few times. V is TRBV4-1 and J is TRBJ1-2, with D possibly being TRBD1 (5 bases). Looked up from germline, CDR1 is MGHRA and CDR2 is YSYEKL. This CDR3 region has 15 residues. Trimming cost V 1 base and J 4 bases, with 13 bases left between them. The CDR3 DNA reads as TGCGCCAGCAGCCAAGTCGGAGGGGTAAGCTATGGCTACACCTTC. Translated: CASSQVGGVSYGYTF.

V and J are TRBV29-1 and TRBJ1-2; TRBD1 might be the D (5 bases). This CDR3 spans 12 amino acids. Germline V gene sequence: CDR1 SQVTM, CDR2 ANQGSEA. Trimming took 4 bases from V and 8 from J, leaving 14 bases between them. The CDR3 reads CSVGQFSSGYTF. DNA for the CDR3: TGCAGCGTTGGACAGTTTAGCTCGGGCTACACCTTC.

The V call is TRBV7-6, the J call TRBJ1-1; D might be TRBD1 (6 bases). This CDR3 is 13 amino acids long. Looked up from germline, CDR1 is SGHVS and CDR2 is FNYEAQ. The ends were cut back, 3 bases at V and 6 bases at J, with 11 bases in the middle. CDR3 loop: CASSLGGASEAFF. CDR3 sequence (DNA): TGTGCCAGCAGCTTGGGGGGGGCCTCTGAAGCTTTCTTT.

This clone showed up just once. The chain employs TRBV5-1 and TRBJ1-2; the match to TRBD1 covers 9 bases. The length of the CDR3 is 14 residues. Trimming removed 3 bases from V and 8 bases from J; junction bases left unmatched: 8. Germline CDR1 SGHRS, CDR2 YFSETQ. CDR3 in amino acids: CASSSGDRVDGYTF. The CDR3 nucleotides are TGCGCCAGCAGCTCCGGGGACAGGGTGGACGGCTACACCTTC.

This chain joins TRBV9 and TRBJ2-7; 9 nucleotides match TRBD1. This CDR3 is built from 15 residues. Germline V CDR1 and CDR2: SGDLS, YYNGEE. V shed 2 bases, J shed 2 bases, and the junction held 5 bases outside the gene matches. This chain's CDR3 is CASSVDGTGTYEQYF. CDR3 in DNA: TGTGCCAGCAGCGTTGACGGGACAGGGACCTACGAGCAGTACTTC.

V and J are TRBV10-2 and TRBJ1-1; no clear D gene. Germline V gene data show CDR1 as WSHSY and CDR2 as SAAADI. The CDR3 covers 14 residues. V lost 0 bases and J 3 bases, leaving 8 bases between the germline ends. The CDR3 DNA sequence: TGCGCCAGCAGTGAGTCGACCGGGTACACTGAAGCTTTCTTT. It specifies CASSESTGYTEAFF.

The chain couples TRBV4-1 to TRBJ2-1, with 10 bases that match TRBD1. CDR3 length equals 18 residues. The V segment lost 1 base and the J segment 6 bases; nucleotides outside the gene matches: 12. Germline values: CDR1 MGHRA, CDR2 YSYEKL. The CDR3 reads CASSQVGGGTGEVNEQFF. As DNA, the CDR3 is TGCGCCAGCAGCCAAGTTGGTGGAGGGACAGGGGAGGTCAATGAGCAGTTCTTC.

The rearrangement joins TRBV7-2 to TRBJ2-6; no firm D call. The V and J ends lost 0 bases and 3 bases respectively, with 15 bases between them. There are 18 residues in the CDR3. Germline V lookup: CDR1 SGHTA, CDR2 FQGNSA. CDR3 protein: CASSLAVTLNSGANVLTF. CDR3 nucleotides: TGTGCCAGCAGCTTAGCTGTCACACTAAATAGTGGGGCCAACGTCCTGACTTTC.

The chain has TRBV7-9 and TRBJ1-3, with D maybe TRBD1 (6 bases). This CDR3 is 15 amino acids long. Germline V gives CDR1 SEHNR, CDR2 FQNEAQ (reference sequence). The V gene lost 4 bases and the J gene lost 0 bases, with 10 bases spanning the gap. The CDR3 DNA reads TGTGCCAGCAGCTCCTCAGGGGCCTCTGGAAACACCATATATTTT. It translates to CASSSSGASGNTIYF.

V is TRBV9 and J is TRBJ2-1, with 7 bases fitting TRBD2. The CDR3 totals 14 residues. Looked up from germline, CDR1 is SGDLS and CDR2 is YYNGEE. Unmatched junction bases numbered 6, after V lost 5 bases and J lost 4 bases. The CDR3 loop reads CASSPGTNYNEQFF. CDR3 sequence (DNA): TGTGCCAGCAGTCCCGGGACTAATTACAATGAGCAGTTCTTC.

This clone was seen once. CDR3 nucleotides: TGTGCCAGCAGCGTAGAGGGGACAGCAAGGTTCGGCTACACCTTC. Translated: CASSVEGTARFGYTF. The chain couples TRBV9 to TRBJ1-2, with TRBD1 identical over 7 bases. Trimming at V came to 0 bases and at J to 8 bases, leaving 10 bases not matched to a gene. This CDR3 has 15 amino acids. Germline CDR1 SGDLS, CDR2 YYNGEE.

This rearrangement joins TRBV7-9 to TRBJ1-2; D perhaps matches TRBD1 (6 bases). CDR1 SEHNR and CDR2 FQNEAQ come from the germline V gene (reference sequence). V lost 7 bases, J lost 2 bases, and 14 bases lay in between. This CDR3 has 14 residues. The CDR3 DNA sequence: TGTGCCAGCACCCCACCACAGGGCAACTATGGCTACACCTTC. It specifies CASTPPQGNYGYTF.

This sequence joins TRBV5-4 and TRBJ1-3; tentatively, D is TRBD1 (5 bases). V was clipped by 1 base and J by 0 bases, with 11 bases between them. Germline loops: CDR1 SGHNT, CDR2 YYREEE (reference sequence). CDR3 size: 16 residues. The CDR3 sequence is CASSLPQGLSGNTIYF. The CDR3 coding sequence is TGTGCCAGCAGCTTGCCCCAGGGTCTCTCTGGAAACACCATATATTTT.

V is TRBV12-5 and J is TRBJ1-5; 7 bases map to TRBD1. Germline V gene lookup returns CDR1 LGHNT and CDR2 FRNRAP. This CDR3 is 14 amino acids long. Trimming removed 4 bases from V and 4 bases from J; junction bases left unmatched: 4. CDR3 region: CASGSDRRNQPQHF. In nucleotides, the CDR3 is TGTGCTAGTGGTTCGGACAGGCGGAATCAGCCCCAGCATTTT.

This sequence joins TRBV5-4 and TRBJ2-7, with TRBD2 identical over 7 bases. With V trimmed by 1 base and J by 5 bases, 9 bases remained unmatched. The CDR3 is 15 residues long. CDR1 SGHNT and CDR2 YYREEE come from the germline V gene (reference sequence). CDR3 protein: CASSLNGGGINEQYF. CDR3 sequence (DNA): TGTGCCAGCAGCTTGAACGGCGGGGGTATTAACGAGCAGTACTTC.

The genes are TRBV27 and TRBJ2-7; possible D gene TRBD2, 6 bases. Trimming removed 0 bases at V and 4 bases at J, with 7 bases between. Germline V gene data show CDR1 as MNHEY and CDR2 as SMNVEV (reference sequence). The CDR3 runs to 13 residues. The DNA for the CDR3 is TGTGCCAGCAGTTTATCGGCGGGATACGAGCAGTACTTC. This translates into CASSLSAGYEQYF.

The rearrangement uses TRBV2 and TRBJ1-2; 9 bases are shared with TRBD1. CDR1 SNHLY and CDR2 FYNNEI come from the germline V gene. Germline trimming cut 2 bases from V and 8 bases from J; bases unmatched to any gene: 12. There are 16 residues in the CDR3. The DNA of the CDR3 is TGTGCCAGCAGTGAACTTAACCGGGACAGGGAACAGGGCTACACCTTC. It encodes CASSELNRDREQGYTF.

This clone was recorded a few times. This sequence joins TRBV6-1 and TRBJ2-7, with a tentative D call TRBD2 (5 bases). Germline V gene sequence: CDR1 MNHNS, CDR2 SASEGT. The CDR3 totals 15 residues. Trimming stripped 1 base from V and 0 bases from J, with 10 bases between. The DNA for the CDR3 is TGTGCCAGCAGTGAAGAGAGCGGTAGCTCCTACGAGCAGTACTTC. This gives the protein CASSEESGSSYEQYF.